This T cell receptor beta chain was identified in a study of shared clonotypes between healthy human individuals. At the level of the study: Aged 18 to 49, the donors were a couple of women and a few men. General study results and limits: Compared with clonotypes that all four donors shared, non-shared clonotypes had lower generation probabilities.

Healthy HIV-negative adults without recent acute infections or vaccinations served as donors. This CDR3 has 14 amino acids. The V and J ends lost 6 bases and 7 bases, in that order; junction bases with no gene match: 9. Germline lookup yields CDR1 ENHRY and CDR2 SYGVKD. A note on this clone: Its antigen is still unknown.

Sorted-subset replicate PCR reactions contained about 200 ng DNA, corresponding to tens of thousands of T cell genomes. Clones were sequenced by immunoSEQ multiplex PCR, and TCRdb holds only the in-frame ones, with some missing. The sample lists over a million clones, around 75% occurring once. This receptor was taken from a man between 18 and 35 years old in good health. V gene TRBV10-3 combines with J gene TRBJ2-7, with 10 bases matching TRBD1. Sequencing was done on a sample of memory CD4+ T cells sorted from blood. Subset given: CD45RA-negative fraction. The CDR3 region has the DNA TGTGCCATCAGCCTGGGGACAGGGGACTTTGAGCAGTACTTC. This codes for CAISLGTGDFEQYF.